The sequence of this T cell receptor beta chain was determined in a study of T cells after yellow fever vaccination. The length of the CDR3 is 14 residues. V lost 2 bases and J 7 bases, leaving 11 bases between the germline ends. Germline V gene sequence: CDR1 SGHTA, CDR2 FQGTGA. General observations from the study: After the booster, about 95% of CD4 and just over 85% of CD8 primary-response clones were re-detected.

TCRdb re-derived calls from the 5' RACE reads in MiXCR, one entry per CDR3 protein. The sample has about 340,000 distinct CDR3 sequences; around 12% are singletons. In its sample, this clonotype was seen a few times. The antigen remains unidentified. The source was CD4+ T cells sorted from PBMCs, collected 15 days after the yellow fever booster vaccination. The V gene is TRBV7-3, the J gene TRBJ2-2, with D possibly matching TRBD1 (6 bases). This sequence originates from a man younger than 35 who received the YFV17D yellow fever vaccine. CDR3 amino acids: CASSLWGRGGELFF. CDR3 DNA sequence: TGTGCCAGCAGCTTATGGGGGCGAGGCGGGGAGCTGTTTTTT.